This entry concerns a single T cell receptor beta chain. This entry comes from a study of blood T cell repertoires in COVID-19. Study-wide background: Nucleic acid was either cDNA or gDNA, and it came from T cells, B-cell-depleted T cells, or PBMCs.

CDR1 SQVTM and CDR2 ANQGSEA come from the germline V gene. The CDR3 length is 14 residues. V trimming: 5 bases; J trimming: 3 bases; junction bases outside the gene matches: 10. As processed by the authors: Cell counts per sample came from amplifying reference gene primers. Using immunoSEQ multiplex PCR, the repertoire was profiled, and TCRdb retains in-frame clones only, with some absent. V, J and clone size are those of that table, while D and trimming were read from the DNA. The sample has about 120,000 clones; approximately 70% are singletons. Material for sequencing was peripheral blood. This clonotype originated in a woman aged 60-70 years with acute or convalescent COVID-19. The chain joins TRBV29-1 to TRBJ2-7; 7 nucleotides agree with TRBD1. CDR3 sequence: CSVKTGTVNYEQYF. Here the CDR3 DNA reads TGCAGCGTTAAGACCGGGACAGTTAACTACGAGCAGTACTTC.